Listed below are T cell receptor beta chains from one sample, sequenced in a study of technical replicates of blood from a handful of donors. The assay was immunoSEQ multiplex PCR, and TCRdb's table has in-frame clones only and misses some. The table shows around 71,000 clones, with roughly 92% occurring only once. Input material: T cells isolated from PBMCs. The receptors derive from a human donor in good health. Each CDR3 is given with its conserved first and last residue. D genes are given only for firm matches. Rows give clone size only sometimes, using once, few, many, or a class for an expanded clone.

clone_size	j_call	d_call	v_call	cdr3_aa	cdr3_nt
-	TRBJ1-1	TRBD1	TRBV2	CASSRDREAFF	TGTGCCAGCAGTCGGGACAGGGAAGCTTTCTTT
-	TRBJ2-7	TRBD2	TRBV7-2	CASSWGGGEEQYF	TGTGCCAGCAGCTGGGGCGGGGGAGAGGAGCAGTACTTC
-	TRBJ2-7	TRBD1	TRBV7-6	CASSWGQEAYEQYF	TGTGCCAGCAGCTGGGGACAGGAGGCCTACGAGCAGTACTTC
-	TRBJ1-1	TRBD1	TRBV10-3	CAISAGQGNTEAFF	TGTGCCATCAGTGCTGGACAGGGAAATACTGAAGCTTTCTTT
-	TRBJ2-7	-	TRBV5-1	CASSFPSLLNEQYF	TGCGCCAGCAGCTTCCCCTCCCTCCTAAACGAGCAGTACTTC
once	TRBJ2-7	-	TRBV11-2	CASSARTASYEQYF	TGTGCCAGCAGCGCCAGGACTGCCTCCTACGAGCAGTACTTC
-	TRBJ2-3	-	TRBV25-1	CASSSPTGPAQYF	TGTGCCAGCAGTTCACCGACAGGTCCTGCGCAGTATTTT
once	TRBJ1-1	-	TRBV7-6	CASSLDGRGRGRNIREAFF	TGTGCCAGCAGCTTAGATGGCCGGGGGAGAGGCAGGAATATCCGCGAAGCTTTCTTT
once	TRBJ2-5	-	TRBV13	CASSNHRETQYF	TGTGCCAGCAGCAATCATCGGGAGACCCAGTACTTC
-	TRBJ2-7	-	TRBV6-5	CASSLSRLSSYEQYF	TGTGCCAGCAGTCTCTCGCGGCTGAGCTCCTACGAGCAGTACTTC
-	TRBJ2-6	-	TRBV27	CASTLLWSTGANVLTF	TGTGCCAGCACTCTTCTCTGGAGTACTGGGGCCAACGTCCTGACTTTC
once	TRBJ1-2	TRBD1	TRBV18	CASSQRQGAYGYTF	TGTGCCAGCTCACAGAGACAGGGGGCTTATGGCTACACCTTC
-	TRBJ2-7	TRBD2	TRBV7-8	CASSQRLLAGERVPYEQYF	TGTGCCAGCAGCCAGAGGCTTCTAGCGGGAGAAAGGGTTCCCTACGAGCAGTACTTC
-	TRBJ2-1	TRBD2	TRBV9	CASSEQSGRAPGYNEQFF	TGTGCCAGCAGCGAGCAGAGCGGGAGGGCCCCGGGGTACAATGAGCAGTTCTTC
-	TRBJ2-7	-	TRBV25-1	CASSHARQVYEQYF	TGTGCCAGCAGTCATGCCCGACAGGTATACGAGCAGTACTTC
-	TRBJ2-7	TRBD2	TRBV5-4	CASSFPGLTAYEQYF	TGTGCCAGCAGCTTTCCGGGACTAACAGCCTACGAGCAGTACTTC
-	TRBJ2-5	-	TRBV30	CAWSVLSFQETQYF	TGTGCCTGGAGTGTACTGTCGTTCCAAGAGACCCAGTACTTC
-	TRBJ2-7	-	TRBV10-3	CATSVPYEQYF	TGTGCCACCTCGGTCCCTTACGAGCAGTACTTC
-	TRBJ2-7	-	TRBV1	CTSSQDVAGGAYEQYF	-
once	TRBJ2-5	-	TRBV6-5	CASGDLETQYF	TGTGCCAGCGGGGACTTAGAGACCCAGTACTTC
-	TRBJ2-2	-	TRBV6-1	CASFQDSAAGELFF	TGTGCCAGCTTCCAGGACTCAGCGGCCGGGGAGCTGTTTTTT
-	TRBJ2-2	-	TRBV30	CAWIPGINTGELFF	TGTGCCTGGATCCCGGGGATAAACACCGGGGAGCTGTTTTTT
-	TRBJ2-6	TRBD2	TRBV19	CASSKGTSGSAGANVLTF	TGTGCCAGTAGTAAGGGGACTAGCGGGAGTGCTGGGGCCAACGTCCTGACTTTC
-	TRBJ1-5	-	TRBV5-1	CASSLEGRGDNQPQHF	TGCGCCAGCAGCTTGGAGGGCAGGGGCGACAATCAGCCCCAGCATTTT
-	TRBJ1-2	TRBD1	TRBV19	CASSVTGGTNYGYTF	TGTGCCAGTAGTGTGACAGGGGGGACTAACTATGGCTACACCTTC
-	TRBJ2-1	-	TRBV28	CASSLRGLGYNEQFF	TGTGCCAGCAGTTTAAGGGGACTGGGATACAATGAGCAGTTCTTC
-	TRBJ1-2	TRBD1	TRBV28	CASSLVIGTGSQGYTF	TGTGCCAGCAGTTTAGTTATCGGGACAGGGAGTCAAGGCTACACCTTC
-	TRBJ1-1	-	TRBV13	CASSLGDRYTEAFF	TGTGCCAGCAGCTTAGGGGACAGATACACTGAAGCTTTCTTT
-	TRBJ2-7	TRBD2	TRBV5-1	CASTQEASGSNKQYF	TGCGCCAGCACGCAGGAGGCTAGCGGGAGTAATAAGCAGTACTTC